Below, 25 T cell receptor beta chains from the same sample are listed, as sequenced in a study of OX40 agonist ivuxolimab in advanced cancers. Library creation used the immunoSEQ multiplex PCR assay. In its TCRdb copy, this immuneACCESS table keeps in-frame sequences only and misses some clones. Where compared with another copy, unresolved V genes explain less than half of these, and the others have no known cause. Present in this sample are 70,000 or so clones, around nine tenths of which were seen just once. Around 7.3% of the sample is taken by the ten largest. Material: CD4+ or CD8+ T cells sorted from blood, obtained in a trial of the OX40 agonist ivuxolimab. Source of these receptors: an adult with an advanced solid tumor such as melanoma, head and neck, liver or kidney cancer.

The chain is built from TRBV5-4 and TRBJ2-5; the match to TRBD2 covers 10 bases. CDR1 is SGHNT and CDR2 is YYREEE in the germline V gene (reference sequence). The CDR3 is made up of 16 amino acids. J lost 3 bases, V lost 4 bases, and 9 bases had no gene match. The CDR3 spells CASSGEGLAREETQYF. In nucleotides, the CDR3 is TGTGCCAGCAGCGGGGAGGGACTAGCGAGGGAAGAGACCCAGTACTTC.

This clone was seen a single time. The CDR3 region has the DNA TGTGCCAGCGCCCTCAACAGGGGCTGGGGCGAGCAGTACTTC. The encoded protein is CASALNRGWGEQYF. V and J are TRBV5-6 and TRBJ2-7; 7 bases are shared with TRBD1. This CDR3 region has 14 residues. CDR1 is SGHDT, CDR2 YYEEEE, per germline. Trimming took 7 bases from V and 6 from J; bases not matched to a gene: 13.

The chain couples TRBV19 to TRBJ1-2; D is possibly TRBD1 (5 bases). Looked up from germline, CDR1 is LNHDA and CDR2 is SQIVND (reference sequence). The length of the CDR3 is 14 residues. Trimming cost V 1 base and J 4 bases, with 10 bases left between them. The DNA of the CDR3 is TGTGCCAGTAGTATAGGCCCCGGGGCCTATGGCTACACCTTC. Its protein product is CASSIGPGAYGYTF.

The CDR3 DNA follows: TGTGCCAGCAGCCCACCCGGGACTAGCGGGTACAATGAGCAGTTCTTC. As protein: CASSPPGTSGYNEQFF. The chain recombines TRBV11-2 with TRBJ2-1; 12 bases align to TRBD2. The J segment lost 4 bases and the V segment lost 5 bases, leaving 6 bases of the junction unmatched. The CDR3 has 16 amino acids. Germline-derived CDR1 and CDR2 are SGHAT and FQNNGV.

The rearrangement uses TRBV4-1 and TRBJ1-5, with 8 positions matching TRBD1. The germline V gene has CDR1 MGHRA and CDR2 YSYEKL. V dropped 1 base and J dropped 6; count of bases not matched to a gene: 8. The CDR3 totals 16 residues. CDR3 DNA: TGCGCCAGCAGCCAAGCCCTCCAGGGGGCGCGTCAGCCCCAGCATTTT. Translation gives CASSQALQGARQPQHF.

The chain has TRBV30 and TRBJ2-7; 7 bases align to TRBD2. In germline, CDR1 is GTSNPN, CDR2 SVGIG (reference sequence). The CDR3 has 13 amino acids. With V trimmed by 1 base and J by 0 bases, 0 bases remained unmatched. In DNA, the CDR3 is TGTGCCTGGAGTGGCGGGGGCTCCTACGAGCAGTACTTC. Amino acid sequence: CAWSGGGSYEQYF.

This clone was recorded once. The chain joins TRBV9 to TRBJ2-2, with TRBD1 as a possible D gene (6 bases). The CDR3 covers 16 residues. Deletions cut 1 base from V and 2 bases from J, with 12 bases between. Per the germline V gene, CDR1 is SGDLS and CDR2 is YYNGEE. CDR3: CASSVMRQANTGELFF. The CDR3 nucleotides read TGTGCCAGCAGCGTAATGAGACAGGCTAACACCGGGGAGCTGTTTTTT.

The V call is TRBV4-1, the J call TRBJ1-5; D possibly corresponds to TRBD1 (6 bases). V was pared by 0 bases and J by 7 bases, with 13 bases between. Germline assignment: CDR1 MGHRA and CDR2 YSYEKL. CDR3 length: 15 residues. The CDR3 reads CASSQEGGAGQPQHF. DNA for the CDR3: TGCGCCAGCAGCCAAGAGGGGGGGGCTGGGCAGCCCCAGCATTTT.

J is TRBJ1-1 and V is TRBV27, with TRBD1 as a possible D gene (5 bases). From germline, CDR1 is MNHEY and CDR2 SMNVEV (reference sequence). Trimming removed 5 bases from V and 7 bases from J, with 17 bases in between. The CDR3 sequence is 14 residues long. The CDR3 bases are TGTGCCAGCAGTCCCGGTGTAAGAGGGGTTGAAGCTTTCTTT. Amino acids: CASSPGVRGVEAFF.

The CDR3 loop reads CASSIWGGSQPQHF. The DNA of the CDR3 is TGTGCCAGTAGTATATGGGGCGGAAGTCAGCCCCAGCATTTT. This chain connects TRBV19 to TRBJ1-5; D may be TRBD1 (5 bases). Germline loops: CDR1 LNHDA, CDR2 SQIVND (reference sequence). The V end lost 2 bases, the J end lost 6 bases, and 11 bases lay between the germline ends. This CDR3 spans 14 amino acids. Filled out from reference TRBV19 and TRBJ1-5, the complete variable domain reads DGGITQSPKYLFRKEGQNVTLSCEQNLNHDAMYWYRQDPGQGLRLIYYSQIVNDFQKGDIAEGYSVSREKKESFPLTVTSAQKNPTAFYLCASSIWGGSQPQHFGDGTRLSIL.

This sequence joins TRBV2 and TRBJ1-1; the D gene is possibly TRBD1 (5 bases). Trimming took 11 bases from V and 0 from J, leaving 13 bases between them. The V gene's germline CDR1 is SNHLY and CDR2 FYNNEI. This CDR3 spans 13 amino acids. DNA of the CDR3: TGTGCCGCCCACAGGAGACTGAACACTGAAGCTTTCTTT. Translated: CAAHRRLNTEAFF.

V and J are TRBV5-8 and TRBJ2-7, with D possibly TRBD2 on 5 matching bases. With 4 bases removed from V and 7 bases from J, the gap between germline ends came to 27 bases. The germline gives CDR1 SGHTS, CDR2 YDEGEE. This CDR3 comprises 17 residues. CDR3 amino acids: CASSPSYMSRDGKEQYF. In DNA, the CDR3 is TGTGCCAGCAGCCCCTCGTATATGTCTCGAGACGGGAAGGAGCAGTACTTC.

The chain employs TRBV6-5 and TRBJ1-5; D gene unclear. Germline V gene sequence: CDR1 MNHEY, CDR2 SVGAGI. With 5 bases removed from V and 2 bases from J, the gap between germline ends came to 13 bases. This CDR3 is 15 amino acids long. CDR3 in amino acids: CASSTFLGGNQPQHF. The CDR3 bases are TGTGCCAGCAGTACCTTCTTGGGCGGCAATCAGCCCCAGCATTTT.

The chain recombines TRBV10-3 with TRBJ2-1, with 8 bases fitting TRBD2. This CDR3 contains 15 residues. Per the germline V gene, CDR1 is ENHRY and CDR2 is SYGVKD. The ends lost 7 bases at V and 0 bases at J; junction bases unmatched: 5. As DNA, the CDR3 is TGTGCCATCAAACGGGCGGGGGGCTCCTACAATGAGCAGTTCTTC. Translation: CAIKRAGGSYNEQFF.

V gene TRBV6-5 combines with J gene TRBJ2-1; TRBD1 might be the D (5 bases). This CDR3 spans 12 amino acids. Germline-derived CDR1 and CDR2 are MNHEY and SVGAGI. Trimming took 5 bases from V and 11 from J, leaving 13 bases between them. Here the CDR3 reads CASSADRIQQFF. Here the CDR3 DNA reads TGTGCCAGCAGTGCCGACAGAATACAGCAGTTCTTC.

This clone occurred once. V gene TRBV7-6 combines with J gene TRBJ1-1, with unresolved D. V shed 4 bases and J shed 1 base, with 7 bases lying between them. The germline V gene has CDR1 SGHVS and CDR2 FNYEAQ. CDR3 length: 13 residues. CDR3 in DNA: TGTGCCAGCAGCTCCGGCGCGAACACTGAAGCTTTCTTT. Its translation is CASSSGANTEAFF.

This chain connects TRBV4-3 to TRBJ1-2; 8 bases line up with TRBD1. CDR1 is LGHNA and CDR2 is YSLEER in the germline V gene. This CDR3 region has 16 residues. Losses at the gene ends were 0 bases for V and 7 bases for J; bases not matched to a gene: 10. The CDR3, as DNA: TGCGCCAGCAGCCAAGATCGGGGACAGGCGGGGGTTGGCTACACCTTC. Amino acids: CASSQDRGQAGVGYTF.

The chain links TRBV4-1 to TRBJ2-7, with 10 positions matching TRBD1. Germline V gene sequence: CDR1 MGHRA, CDR2 YSYEKL. The CDR3 runs 15 residues. J lost 3 bases, V lost 5 bases, and 7 bases had no gene match. The CDR3 loop reads CASSSQDRGGYEQYF. CDR3 nucleotide sequence: TGCGCCAGCAGCTCCCAGGACAGGGGGGGCTACGAGCAGTACTTC.

V usage is TRBV7-6 and J usage is TRBJ2-3; 9 bases match TRBD1. CDR3 size: 14 residues. The V gene end was trimmed by 5 bases and the J gene end by 7 bases; junction bases not matched to a gene: 7. Germline CDR1 reads SGHVS; CDR2 reads FNYEAQ. For the CDR3, the DNA is TGTGCCAGCAGCACGACAGGGGGAGAAAATACGCAGTATTTT. Amino acid sequence: CASSTTGGENTQYF. The whole variable domain, remainder taken from reference TRBV7-6 and TRBJ2-3, is GAGVSQSPRYKVTKRGQDVALRCDPISGHVSLYWYRQALGQGPEFLTYFNYEAQQDKSGLPNDRFSAERPEGSISTLTIQRTEQRDSAMYRCASSTTGGENTQYFGPGTRLTVL.

The chain carries TRBV6-6 and TRBJ2-7; D may correspond to TRBD1 or TRBD2 (7 bases each). The V gene's germline CDR1 is MNHNY and CDR2 SVGAGI (reference sequence). This CDR3 region has 14 residues. V lost 5 bases and J 1 base, leaving 12 bases between the germline ends. The CDR3 is CASSQGGESYEQYF. The CDR3 region has the DNA TGTGCCAGCAGTCAGGGGGGGGAATCCTACGAGCAGTACTTC.

V gene TRBV6-5 combines with J gene TRBJ2-7; 7 bases map to TRBD1. Germline trimming cut 0 bases from V and 4 bases from J; bases unmatched to any gene: 3. The CDR3 is 14 residues long. Germline V CDR1 and CDR2: MNHEY, SVGAGI. CDR3 loop: CASSYSSDRYEQYF. The CDR3 nucleotides are TGTGCCAGCAGTTACTCCTCGGACAGGTACGAGCAGTACTTC.

The chain couples TRBV11-2 to TRBJ2-7; D gene uncertain. The CDR3 consists of 13 residues. Trimming took off 1 base at V and 6 bases at J, with 10 bases between the two ends. Germline CDR1 and CDR2: SGHAT and FQNNGV. This CDR3 is CASSLVQGPEQYF. CDR3 in DNA: TGTGCCAGCAGCTTAGTACAAGGGCCCGAGCAGTACTTC.

This chain uses TRBV25-1 with TRBJ2-7; tentatively, D is TRBD2 (5 bases). Trimming shortened V by 7 bases and J by 6 bases, and 22 bases separated the two germline ends. The CDR3 is made up of 15 amino acids. Germline V gene lookup returns CDR1 MGHDK and CDR2 SYGVNS. CDR3 sequence reads: CASMEGRHEGSEQYF. The CDR3 DNA is TGTGCCAGCATGGAAGGACGGCATGAAGGGAGCGAGCAGTACTTC.

The chain couples TRBV19 to TRBJ1-1; TRBD1 might be the D (6 bases). Germline values: CDR1 LNHDA, CDR2 SQIVND (reference sequence). The CDR3 runs 18 residues. Trimming took 1 base from V and 5 from J, leaving 23 bases between them. The DNA for the CDR3 is TGTGCCAGTAGTATAGTATCCGTCAGGGGTGGAGTGGGGACTGAAGCTTTCTTT. Its translation is CASSIVSVRGGVGTEAFF.

V gene TRBV27 combines with J gene TRBJ2-7; 11 bases match TRBD2. Germline lookup yields CDR1 MNHEY and CDR2 SMNVEV (reference sequence). J lost 5 bases, V lost 5 bases, and 11 bases had no gene match. There are 16 residues in the CDR3. CDR3 nucleotides: TGTGCCAGCAGTCAAATAGCGGGGGGGCCCCACAACGAGCAGTACTTC. Amino acid sequence: CASSQIAGGPHNEQYF.